This T cell receptor beta chain appears in the sequencing data of a study of blood T cell repertoires in COVID-19. The CDR3 sequence is 15 residues long. V shed 8 bases and J shed 1 base, with 14 bases lying between them. The germline CDR1 and CDR2 sequences are SEHNR and FQNEAQ (reference sequence). Under the authors' procedure: Estimation of nucleated cell counts was performed using reference gene primer amplification. Produced via immunoSEQ multiplex PCR; TCRdb's table is partial and in-frame only. That table is the source of V, J and clone size, and D and trimming were worked out from the DNA. The table lists around 280,000 clones, roughly 85% of them singletons, with roughly 6.2% in the top ten.

The sequence derives from a woman aged 40 to 50 who had recovered from COVID-19. The material sequenced was PBMCs or T cells enriched from blood (not recorded which). This chain connects TRBV7-9 to TRBJ2-2; possibly TRBD2 for D (5 bases). The CDR3 protein is CASYRRGGNTGELFF. CDR3 DNA: TGTGCCAGCTATCGTAGAGGAGGGAACACCGGGGAGCTGTTTTTT.